This T cell receptor (beta chain) was captured in a study of blood T cell repertoires in COVID-19. Study summary: PBMCs, B-cell-depleted T cells, or T cells provided the cDNA or gDNA that made up the material.

In the original workflow: Nucleated cell counts were estimated from reference gene primer amplification. Profiling relied on immunoSEQ multiplex PCR, and the TCRdb table lists in-frame clones only, not all of them. V and J calls and clone size are copied from that table; D and trimming were computed from the DNA. Of some 60,000 clones in the sample, roughly 92% were seen once. The CDR3 length is 13 residues. Trimming left V 6 bases short and J 2 bases short, with 10 bases between. Germline CDR1 is MNHEY and CDR2 is SVGAGI. The sample comprised peripheral blood. The TCR comes from a human donor in a cohort sampled during active COVID-19. V usage is TRBV6-5 and J usage is TRBJ2-5; weak D call: TRBD1 (6 bases). This CDR3 reads CASSRDKQETQYF. DNA of the CDR3: TGTGCCAGCAGCCGGGACAAACAAGAGACCCAGTACTTC.